These 32 T cell receptor beta chains came from one sample sequenced in a study of blood T cell repertoires in COVID-19. The assay was immunoSEQ multiplex PCR, and TCRdb's table has in-frame clones only and misses some. The sample lists under 350,000 clones; 75% to 90% were seen once. Sample: PBMCs or T cells enriched from blood (not recorded which). The receptors come from a woman in her thirties or forties who had recovered from COVID-19.

The chain employs TRBV5-1 and TRBJ2-2; possibly TRBD2 for D (5 bases). This CDR3 is 15 amino acids long. Trimming shortened V by 1 base and J by 5 bases, and 12 bases separated the two germline ends. CDR1 is SGHRS, CDR2 YFSETQ, per germline. DNA for the CDR3: TGCGCCAGCAGCTTGCTGCATACTAGTACCGGGGAGCTGTTTTTT. Its translation: CASSLLHTSTGELFF.

This sequence joins TRBV2 and TRBJ2-1; 10 positions agree with TRBD2. The V gene's germline CDR1 is SNHLY and CDR2 FYNNEI. The CDR3 is 16 residues long. Trimming removed 9 bases from V and 0 bases from J; junction bases left unmatched: 8. The DNA for the CDR3 is TGTGCCAGAACATTAAGACTAGCGGGCTCCTACAATGAGCAGTTCTTC. It specifies CARTLRLAGSYNEQFF.

V gene TRBV7-6 combines with J gene TRBJ1-2, with 9 positions matching TRBD1. Germline assignment: CDR1 SGHVS and CDR2 FNYEAQ. The CDR3 runs 16 residues. V lost 3 bases to trimming and J lost 8 bases; unmatched junction nucleotides: 13. In DNA form, the CDR3 reads TGTGCCAGCAGCTTGGGGGACAGGGAGTTGGAGTCGGGCTACACCTTC. Protein sequence: CASSLGDRELESGYTF.

The rearrangement joins TRBV7-9 to TRBJ2-7; D not certain. The CDR3 loop spans 11 amino acids. Trimming cost V 4 bases and J 2 bases, with 3 bases left between them. CDR1 and CDR2 (germline): SEHNR, FQNEAQ (reference sequence). CDR3 residues: CASSSTYEQYF. In nucleotides, the CDR3 is TGTGCCAGCAGCTCCACCTACGAGCAGTACTTC.

At least ten counts were recorded for this clone. The chain is built from TRBV7-2 and TRBJ2-1, with TRBD2 matching 11 bases. Germline assignment: CDR1 SGHTA and CDR2 FQGNSA. The CDR3 contains 16 residues. The trim removed 1 base at V and 5 bases at J, leaving 4 bases unmatched. Here the CDR3 reads CASSLGLAGGDNEQFF. In nucleotides, the CDR3 is TGTGCCAGCAGCTTAGGGCTAGCGGGGGGTGACAATGAGCAGTTCTTC.

The CDR3 sequence: CASSQESYSGNTIYF. DNA of the CDR3: TGTGCCAGCAGTCAGGAATCATACTCTGGAAACACCATATATTTT. The chain recombines TRBV6-2 or TRBV6-3 with TRBJ1-3, with D unresolved. Germline V lookup: CDR1 MNHEY, CDR2 SVGEGT. The CDR3 is made up of 15 amino acids. The V and J ends lost 5 bases and 0 bases respectively, with 11 bases between them.

The chain links TRBV6-5 to TRBJ1-2, with D perhaps matching TRBD1 (6 bases). The V gene's germline CDR1 is MNHEY and CDR2 SVGAGI. V was shortened by 10 bases and J by 3 bases, with 18 bases between the two germline ends. The CDR3 extends over 14 amino acids. In DNA form, the CDR3 reads TGTGCCACCTACCGGGACACAAACTACTATGGCTACACCTTC. Encoded protein: CATYRDTNYYGYTF.

V and J are TRBV19 and TRBJ2-3, with D hard to call. Deletions cut 3 bases from V and 4 bases from J, with 8 bases between. Germline CDR1 is LNHDA and CDR2 is SQIVND (reference sequence). The CDR3 has 13 residues. The CDR3 reads CASSIPPADTQYF. As DNA, the CDR3 is TGTGCCAGTAGTATTCCCCCCGCAGATACGCAGTATTTT. Supplemented by reference TRBV19 and TRBJ2-3, the full variable domain reads DGGITQSPKYLFRKEGQNVTLSCEQNLNHDAMYWYRQDPGQGLRLIYYSQIVNDFQKGDIAEGYSVSREKKESFPLTVTSAQKNPTAFYLCASSIPPADTQYFGPGTRLTVL.

This clone was seen a handful of times. The V gene is TRBV6-2 or TRBV6-3, the J gene TRBJ1-5; TRBD1 might be the D (5 bases). V was cut by 5 bases and J by 0 bases, with 14 bases left in between. This CDR3 contains 16 residues. CDR1 is MNHEY and CDR2 is SVGEGT in the germline V gene. CDR3: CASSILGLSSNQPQHF. In DNA, the CDR3 is TGTGCCAGCAGTATCCTGGGACTGTCTAGCAATCAGCCCCAGCATTTT.

This chain joins TRBV19 and TRBJ1-6; 7 positions match TRBD1. The CDR3 has 15 amino acids. Germline V gives CDR1 LNHDA, CDR2 SQIVND (reference sequence). V shed 4 bases and J 10 bases; nucleotides not matched to a gene: 10. The DNA of the CDR3 is TGTGCCAGTAGTACGACAGGGAGATTATACTCACCCCTCCACTTT. It codes for CASSTTGRLYSPLHF.

The V call is TRBV5-1, the J call TRBJ2-2; 10 positions agree with TRBD1. This CDR3 contains 15 residues. V shed 4 bases and J 6 bases; nucleotides not matched to a gene: 6. Germline-derived CDR1 and CDR2 are SGHRS and YFSETQ. The CDR3: CASSQTGGKSGELFF. Here the CDR3 DNA reads TGCGCCAGCAGCCAGACAGGGGGCAAGTCCGGGGAGCTGTTTTTT. Filled out from reference TRBV5-1 and TRBJ2-2, the complete variable domain reads KAGVTQTPRYLIKTRGQQVTLSCSPISGHRSVSWYQQTPGQGLQFLFEYFSETQRNKGNFPGRFSGRQFSNSRSEMNVSTLELGDSALYLCASSQTGGKSGELFFGEGSRLTVL.

The genes are TRBV19 and TRBJ1-2, with a possible D match to TRBD1 (5 bases). CDR1 and CDR2 from the germline V gene are LNHDA and SQIVND (reference sequence). V was pared by 7 bases and J by 8 bases, with 17 bases between. CDR3 length equals 13 residues. Here the CDR3 reads CASTNPGGGGYTF. In DNA form, the CDR3 reads TGTGCCAGTACTAATCCGGGGGGTGGCGGCTACACCTTC.

The rearrangement joins TRBV4-2 to TRBJ1-5; maybe TRBD1 (5 bases). Trimming cost V 2 bases and J 4 bases, with 15 bases left between them. This CDR3 spans 16 amino acids. Germline-derived CDR1 and CDR2 are LGHNA and YNFKEQ. The CDR3 sequence is CASSQHVGGGNQPQHF. CDR3 nucleotides: TGTGCCAGCAGCCAACACGTGGGGGGAGGGAATCAGCCCCAGCATTTT.

The sample holds a few counts of this clone. The CDR3 is CASTPTQYLGVSNEQFF. CDR3 nucleotides: TGCGCCAGCACCCCAACACAATACTTAGGGGTGTCCAATGAGCAGTTCTTC. This sequence joins TRBV5-1 and TRBJ2-1; D might be TRBD1 (5 bases). This CDR3 has 17 residues. With 6 bases removed from V and 6 bases from J, the gap between germline ends came to 25 bases. Germline V gene lookup returns CDR1 SGHRS and CDR2 YFSETQ.

This rearrangement joins TRBV10-2 to TRBJ1-1; D is unclear. The germline CDR1 and CDR2 sequences are WSHSY and SAAADI. V lost 7 bases and J lost 0, with 9 bases in between. The CDR3 extends over 13 amino acids. The CDR3 spells CASKAGVNTEAFF. CDR3 coding DNA: TGCGCCAGCAAGGCCGGGGTGAACACTGAAGCTTTCTTT.

This chain joins TRBV29-1 and TRBJ1-6; D is undetermined. Germline V CDR1 and CDR2: SQVTM, ANQGSEA. CDR3 length: 13 amino acids. The V and J ends lost 5 bases and 7 bases respectively, with 12 bases between them. The CDR3 sequence is CSVLVARNSPLHF. CDR3 bases: TGCAGCGTTCTCGTGGCGCGGAATTCACCCCTCCACTTT.

In its sample, this clone was seen a few times. The chain uses TRBV28 and TRBJ1-5; the match to TRBD1 covers 7 bases. J gave up 1 base and V 2 bases, and 2 bases lay outside the gene matches. Germline lookup yields CDR1 MDHEN and CDR2 SYDVKM. The CDR3 contains 15 residues. In DNA, the CDR3 is TGTGCCAGCAGTTTACGACAGGGAAGCAATCAGCCCCAGCATTTT. It codes for CASSLRQGSNQPQHF.

The genes are TRBV5-5 and TRBJ1-6; possibly TRBD1 for D (5 bases). The V end was cut by 4 bases, the J end by 0 bases, with 23 bases between. There are 20 residues in the CDR3. In germline, CDR1 is SGHKS, CDR2 YYEKEE (reference sequence). The CDR3 sequence is CASSRIVGRTTSSYNSPLHF. In nucleotides, the CDR3 is TGTGCCAGCAGCCGAATCGTGGGGCGGACGACGAGCTCCTATAATTCACCCCTCCACTTT.

V usage is TRBV5-1 and J usage is TRBJ2-1; 12 bases fit TRBD2. This CDR3 has 16 amino acids. CDR1 and CDR2 from the germline V gene are SGHRS and YFSETQ. The V and J ends lost 7 bases and 3 bases, in that order; junction bases with no gene match: 8. In nucleotides, the CDR3 is TGCGCCAGCGAGGCTAGCGGGGGGGCCGGCTACAATGAGCAGTTCTTC. Residues: CASEASGGAGYNEQFF.

Turning to this clone: This sample also contains other DNA sequences that code for the same CDR3. V usage is TRBV27 and J usage is TRBJ1-5; possibly TRBD1 for D (5 bases). CDR3 length: 14 amino acids. Germline V gives CDR1 MNHEY, CDR2 SMNVEV (reference sequence). V was pared by 3 bases and J by 1 base, with 7 bases between. The CDR3, as DNA: TGTGCCAGCAGTTTGCGGGGGAGCAATCAGCCCCAGCATTTT. Its translation is CASSLRGSNQPQHF.

The chain links TRBV2 to TRBJ1-1, with D perhaps matching TRBD1 (6 bases). V was pared by 11 bases and J by 5 bases, with 18 bases between. Germline V gene sequence: CDR1 SNHLY, CDR2 FYNNEI. The CDR3 runs to 13 residues. The CDR3 DNA follows: TGTGCCTTGAAGGGAGGGGGGCGGACTGAAGCTTTCTTT. Amino acid sequence: CALKGGGRTEAFF. The complete variable domain, with remaining parts taken from reference TRBV2 and TRBJ1-1, reads EPEVTQTPSHQVTQMGQEVILRCVPISNHLYFYWYRQILGQKVEFLVSFYNNEISEKSEIFDDQFSVERPDGSNFTLKIRSTKLEDSAMYFCALKGGGRTEAFFGQGTRLTVV.

Notes on this clone: At one of its ends the junction is not consistent with the germline gene, which may arise from a read error. V is TRBV7-7 and J is TRBJ1-5, with 7 bases aligning to TRBD1. The germline CDR1 and CDR2 sequences are SSHAT and FNYEAQ (reference sequence). This CDR3 has 21 residues. CDR3 sequence: CASNLIGPGTVRGRSNQPQHF. The DNA for the CDR3 is TGTGCTAGCAACCTAATAGGGCCCGGGACAGTCAGGGGCCGAAGCAATCAGCCCCAGCATTTT.

V is TRBV4-2 and J is TRBJ2-6; a possible D gene is TRBD2 (5 bases). The CDR3 runs to 16 residues. Trimming removed 0 bases from V and 1 base from J, with 7 bases in between. Looked up from germline, CDR1 is LGHNA and CDR2 is YNFKEQ. This CDR3 reads CASSQEEGSGANVLTF. The CDR3 DNA is TGTGCCAGCAGCCAAGAAGAGGGTTCTGGGGCCAACGTCCTGACTTTC.

J is TRBJ2-3 and V is TRBV6-1; 9 positions agree with TRBD1. V lost 3 bases to trimming and J lost 7 bases; unmatched junction nucleotides: 5. From germline, CDR1 is MNHNS and CDR2 SASEGT. The CDR3 length is 14 residues. In nucleotides, the CDR3 is TGTGCCAGCAGTGATCTGGACAGGGGAAATACGCAGTATTTT. This encodes CASSDLDRGNTQYF.

The chain employs TRBV4-1 and TRBJ1-5; unclear D gene. Trimming cost V 4 bases and J 4 bases, with 14 bases left between them. The germline CDR1 and CDR2 sequences are MGHRA and YSYEKL. The CDR3 sequence is 15 residues long. The DNA of the CDR3 is TGCGCCAGCAGCCGGCGTGCAGGCATAAATCAGCCCCAGCATTTT. Its translation is CASSRRAGINQPQHF.

V and J are TRBV9 and TRBJ1-4, with D tentatively TRBD1 (5 bases). Germline V gene lookup returns CDR1 SGDLS and CDR2 YYNGEE. The V end lost 4 bases, the J end lost 8 bases, and 18 bases lay between the germline ends. The CDR3 extends over 15 amino acids. Here the CDR3 DNA reads TGTGCCAGCAGCCCGACGACAGTTCGGACCGAAAAACTGTTTTTT. Translation gives CASSPTTVRTEKLFF.

The genes are TRBV5-1 and TRBJ2-5, with TRBD2 matching 11 bases. This CDR3 is 16 amino acids long. Germline V CDR1 and CDR2: SGHRS, YFSETQ. After removal of 4 bases from V and 2 bases from J, the junction contained 7 bases not matched to a gene. The CDR3 loop reads CASSVAGGPGQETQYF. CDR3 bases: TGCGCCAGCAGCGTAGCGGGGGGGCCGGGACAAGAGACCCAGTACTTC.

V gene TRBV7-3 combines with J gene TRBJ2-1, with 7 nucleotides matching TRBD2. After removal of 0 bases from V and 2 bases from J, the junction contained 1 base not matched to a gene. Germline assignment: CDR1 SGHTA and CDR2 FQGTGA. CDR3 size: 15 residues. CDR3 coding DNA: TGTGCCAGCAGCTTAACTAGCGGGCCCTACAATGAGCAGTTCTTC. As protein: CASSLTSGPYNEQFF.

The chain is built from TRBV5-1 and TRBJ2-7; tentatively, D is TRBD1 (6 bases). Trimming left V 2 bases short and J 5 bases short, with 20 bases between. Germline CDR1 and CDR2: SGHRS and YFSETQ. This CDR3 spans 16 amino acids. DNA for the CDR3: TGCGCCAGCAGCTTTCTGGCAGGGGTAAATCTGGACGAGCAGTACTTC. Translated, it gives CASSFLAGVNLDEQYF. Full variable domain (missing parts from reference TRBV5-1 and TRBJ2-7): KAGVTQTPRYLIKTRGQQVTLSCSPISGHRSVSWYQQTPGQGLQFLFEYFSETQRNKGNFPGRFSGRQFSNSRSEMNVSTLELGDSALYLCASSFLAGVNLDEQYFGPGTRLTVT.

The chain recombines TRBV6-2 or TRBV6-3 with TRBJ1-5, with D possibly being TRBD1 (6 bases). The germline V gene has CDR1 MNHEY and CDR2 SVGEGT. The CDR3 is 15 amino acids. V was trimmed by 5 bases and J by 3 bases, leaving 14 bases between them. The CDR3 region has the DNA TGTGCCAGCAGTGACCACAGGGTACTCAATCAGCCCCAGCATTTT. Its protein product is CASSDHRVLNQPQHF.

The V and J genes are TRBV12-3 or TRBV12-4 and TRBJ2-5, with 10 bases matching TRBD1. The CDR3 has 13 residues. Trimming cost V 8 bases and J 5 bases; bases outside gene matches: 5. The CDR3 DNA reads as TGTGCCAGCCGGGGGACAGGGGTCGAGACCCAGTACTTC. This translates into CASRGTGVETQYF.

This chain links TRBV5-1 with TRBJ2-2, with 9 positions matching TRBD2. The V gene end was trimmed by 2 bases and the J gene end by 1 base; junction bases not matched to a gene: 3. Germline V gene data show CDR1 as SGHRS and CDR2 as YFSETQ. The CDR3 totals 16 residues. The CDR3 region is CASSLGAGGNTGELFF. The CDR3 DNA reads as TGCGCCAGCAGCTTAGGAGCGGGAGGGAACACCGGGGAGCTGTTTTTT.